These 8 T cell receptor beta chains share one sample of origin, sequenced in a study of T-cell memory formation after mild COVID-19 (dated by TCRdb to the early 2020s). Library generation was performed with 5' RACE. The sequencer was an Illumina NovaSeq 6000. TCRdb reworked the public reads: Q25 trimming with fastp, MiXCR clone assembly, productive beta chains retained. Here each entry gathers all rows of one CDR3 protein and keeps the most common genes and DNA. For this sample there are around 34,000 distinct CDR3 sequences; about 7.7% appear just once. The ten most abundant clones make up roughly 29% of the sample. The sample taken for sequencing was PBMCs or a T cell subset sorted from them (not recorded which). These receptors were taken from a man between 18 and 29 years old who had mild COVID-19 (a few samples of this study predate the infection). The sample titles of this study are shuffled in the database, so cell type and time point are left out; the donor was told from shared clones.

This clonotype was picked up many times. The chain couples TRBV2 to TRBJ2-3; TRBD2 aligns across 8 bases. The CDR3 covers 15 residues. The ends lost 4 bases at V and 1 base at J; junction bases unmatched: 4. CDR1 is SNHLY, CDR2 FYNNEI, per germline. CDR3 DNA sequence: TGTGCCAGCAGTGTCGGGCGGGGGGGCACAGATACGCAGTATTTT. It codes for CASSVGRGGTDTQYF.

The CDR3 reads CSAPFGTAGNTIYF. The CDR3 nucleotides are TGCAGTGCTCCTTTCGGGACGGCTGGAAACACCATATATTTT. The V gene is TRBV20-1, the J gene TRBJ1-3; perhaps TRBD1 as D (5 bases). The CDR3 has 14 amino acids. Trimming left V 5 bases short and J 2 bases short, with 13 bases between. CDR1 is DFQATT, CDR2 SNEGSKA, per germline (reference sequence).

This clonotype was seen a few times. This chain connects TRBV20-1 to TRBJ1-1; maybe TRBD1 (5 bases). Germline V gene sequence: CDR1 DFQATT, CDR2 SNEGSKA (reference sequence). The CDR3 extends over 13 amino acids. The CDR3 region is CGTQTDLNTEAFF. Written as DNA, the CDR3 is TGCGGAACACAGACAGACCTGAACACTGAAGCTTTCTTT.

The chain links TRBV25-1 to TRBJ2-5; the D is unclear. The CDR3 is made up of 13 amino acids. V gave up 3 bases and J gave up 0 bases, with 5 bases separating them. CDR1 and CDR2 from the germline V gene are MGHDK and SYGVNS. The CDR3 coding sequence is TGTGCCAGCAGTGAGTCGTACCAAGAGACCCAGTACTTC. Its translation: CASSESYQETQYF.

This clonotype showed up many times. Here the CDR3 DNA reads TGTGCCAGCAGCTTAGGGGCTTTAGGGAGCGGCGCAGATACGCAGTATTTT. It specifies CASSLGALGSGADTQYF. The gene calls are TRBV7-7 and TRBJ2-3, with a tentative D call TRBD2 (5 bases). CDR3 length: 17 residues. CDR1 is SSHAT, CDR2 FNYEAQ, per germline (reference sequence). V was cut by 1 base and J by 4 bases, with 18 bases left in between. The whole variable domain, remainder taken from reference TRBV7-7 and TRBJ2-3, is GAGVSQSPRYKVTKRGQDVTLRCDPISSHATLYWYQQALGQGPEFLTYFNYEAQPDKSGLPSDRFSAERPEGSISTLTIQRTEQRDSAMYRCASSLGALGSGADTQYFGPGTRLTVL.

This clonotype has at least ten counts. The chain couples TRBV29-1 to TRBJ2-7; D could derive from TRBD1 or TRBD2 (5 bases each). V lost 3 bases, J lost 0 bases, and 9 bases lay in between. The CDR3 length is 13 residues. The germline gives CDR1 SQVTM, CDR2 ANQGSEA. CDR3 DNA sequence: TGCAGCGTTGAGGGGGACCTCTCCTACGAGCAGTACTTC. Amino acid sequence: CSVEGDLSYEQYF.

This clonotype appeared many times. The V call is TRBV6-2 or TRBV6-3, the J call TRBJ2-7; unclear D gene. This CDR3 is built from 15 residues. The V gene lost 2 bases and the J gene lost 4 bases, with 15 bases spanning the gap. Per the germline V gene, CDR1 is MNHEY and CDR2 is SVGEGT. CDR3: CASSYDIVRQYEQYF. The CDR3 DNA is TGTGCCAGCAGTTACGATATTGTCAGGCAGTACGAGCAGTACTTC.

This clonotype was recorded many times. This sequence joins TRBV4-3 and TRBJ1-1; a weak D match, TRBD1 (6 bases). The CDR3 is 16 residues long. Germline CDR1 LGHNA, CDR2 YSLEER. Trimming took 4 bases from V and 0 from J, leaving 15 bases between them. The CDR3 loop is CASSPTGGSLNTEAFF. Written as DNA, the CDR3 is TGCGCCAGCAGCCCTACGGGGGGCTCGCTGAACACTGAAGCTTTCTTT.